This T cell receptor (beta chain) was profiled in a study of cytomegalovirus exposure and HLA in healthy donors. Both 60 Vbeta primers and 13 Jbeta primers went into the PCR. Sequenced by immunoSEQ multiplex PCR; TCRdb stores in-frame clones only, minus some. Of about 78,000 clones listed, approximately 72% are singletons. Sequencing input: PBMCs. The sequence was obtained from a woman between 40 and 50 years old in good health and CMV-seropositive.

CDR3 bases: TGTGCCACCACTAGGCAGGGGCAAGGCTATGGCTACACCTTC. Translating gives CATTRQGQGYGYTF. V is TRBV15 and J is TRBJ1-2; perhaps TRBD1 as D (6 bases). The CDR3 extends over 14 amino acids. The germline V and J ends were trimmed by 7 bases and 4 bases, with 16 bases remaining between them. Germline V gene data show CDR1 as LNHNV and CDR2 as YYDKDF (reference sequence). Supplemented by reference TRBV15 and TRBJ1-2, the full variable domain reads DAMVIQNPRYQVTQFGKPVTLSCSQTLNHNVMYWYQQKSSQAPKLLFHYYDKDFNNEADTPDNFQSRRPNTSFCFLDIRSPGLGDTAMYLCATTRQGQGYGYTFGSGTRLTVV.